This T cell receptor beta chain was documented in a study of T cell changes during pregnancy in multiple sclerosis. Repertoires were generated with immunoSEQ multiplex PCR, while TCRdb's copy carries only in-frame clones and drops some. The sample records 26,000 or so clones, around 90% being singletons. Germline CDR1 and CDR2: MDHEN and SYDVKM. Trimming took 1 base from V and 5 from J, leaving 9 bases between them. CDR3 length: 14 amino acids. The source is a female donor in good health, enrolled as a control in a pregnancy study. The chain joins TRBV28 to TRBJ1-5, with D possibly being TRBD1 (6 bases). The source was CD4+ T cells from peripheral blood mononuclear cells, collected in the first trimester of pregnancy. Here the CDR3 DNA reads TGTGCCAGCAGTTTATACAGGGTTTATCAGCCCCAGCATTTT. Protein sequence: CASSLYRVYQPQHF.